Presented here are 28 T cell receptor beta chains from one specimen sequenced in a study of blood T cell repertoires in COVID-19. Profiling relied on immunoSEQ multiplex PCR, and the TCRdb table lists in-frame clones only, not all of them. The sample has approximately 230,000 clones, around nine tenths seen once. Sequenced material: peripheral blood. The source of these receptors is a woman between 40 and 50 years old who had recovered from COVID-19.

CDR3 protein: CASSARQPADYGYTF. The CDR3 bases are TGCGCCAGCAGCGCGAGACAGCCCGCGGACTATGGCTACACCTTC. The V gene is TRBV5-1, the J gene TRBJ1-2; perhaps TRBD1 as D (5 bases). Germline V gene data show CDR1 as SGHRS and CDR2 as YFSETQ. Trimming cost V 4 bases and J 3 bases, with 16 bases left between them. This CDR3 is 15 amino acids long.

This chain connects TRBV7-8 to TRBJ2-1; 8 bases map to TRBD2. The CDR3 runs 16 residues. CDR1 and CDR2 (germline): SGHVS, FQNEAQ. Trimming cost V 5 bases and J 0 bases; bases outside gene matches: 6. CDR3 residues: CASSRTSGVSYNEQFF. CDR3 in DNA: TGTGCCAGCAGCCGCACTAGCGGTGTCTCCTACAATGAGCAGTTCTTC.

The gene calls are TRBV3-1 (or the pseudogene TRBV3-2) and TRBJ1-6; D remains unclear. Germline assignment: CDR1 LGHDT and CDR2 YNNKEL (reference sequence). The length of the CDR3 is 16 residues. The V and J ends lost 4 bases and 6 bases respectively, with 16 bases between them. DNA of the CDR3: TGTGCCAGCAGCCCCTTTGTAGAGGGTAGTAATTCACCCCTCCACTTT. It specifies CASSPFVEGSNSPLHF.

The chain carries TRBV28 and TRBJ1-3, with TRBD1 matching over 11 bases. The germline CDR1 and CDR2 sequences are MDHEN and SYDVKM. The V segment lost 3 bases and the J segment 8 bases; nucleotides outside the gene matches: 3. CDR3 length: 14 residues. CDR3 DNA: TGTGCCAGCAGTTTTGGGACAGGGGGATACACCATATATTTT. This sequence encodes CASSFGTGGYTIYF.

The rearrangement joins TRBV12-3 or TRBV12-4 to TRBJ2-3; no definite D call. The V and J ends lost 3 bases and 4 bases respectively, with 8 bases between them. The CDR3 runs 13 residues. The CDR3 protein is CASSFALPDTQYF. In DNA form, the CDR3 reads TGTGCCAGCAGTTTCGCCCTACCAGATACGCAGTATTTT.

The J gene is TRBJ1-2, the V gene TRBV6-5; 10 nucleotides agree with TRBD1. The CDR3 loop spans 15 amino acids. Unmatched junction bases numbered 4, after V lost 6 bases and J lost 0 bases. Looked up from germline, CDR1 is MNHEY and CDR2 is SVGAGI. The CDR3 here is CASRGTGAPNYGYTF. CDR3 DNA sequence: TGTGCCAGCAGGGGGACAGGGGCCCCTAACTATGGCTACACCTTC.

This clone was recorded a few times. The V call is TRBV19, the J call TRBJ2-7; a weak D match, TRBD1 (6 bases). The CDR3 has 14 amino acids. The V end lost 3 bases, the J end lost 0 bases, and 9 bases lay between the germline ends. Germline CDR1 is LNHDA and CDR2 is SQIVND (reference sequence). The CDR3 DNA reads TGTGCCAGTAGTATCAACAGGGACTCCTACGAGCAGTACTTC. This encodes CASSINRDSYEQYF.

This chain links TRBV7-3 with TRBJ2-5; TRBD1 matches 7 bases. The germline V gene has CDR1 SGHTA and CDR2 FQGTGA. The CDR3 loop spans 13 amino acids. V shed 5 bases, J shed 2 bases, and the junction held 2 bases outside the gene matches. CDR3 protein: CASSMGQQETQYF. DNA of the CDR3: TGTGCCAGCAGCATGGGACAGCAAGAGACCCAGTACTTC.

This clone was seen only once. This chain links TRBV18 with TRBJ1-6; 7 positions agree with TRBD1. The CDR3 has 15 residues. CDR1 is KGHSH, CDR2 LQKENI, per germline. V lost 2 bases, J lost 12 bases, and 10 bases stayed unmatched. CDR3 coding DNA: TGTGCCAGCTCACCATTAGGGGGCCTTGACAAACCCCTCCACTTT. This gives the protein CASSPLGGLDKPLHF.

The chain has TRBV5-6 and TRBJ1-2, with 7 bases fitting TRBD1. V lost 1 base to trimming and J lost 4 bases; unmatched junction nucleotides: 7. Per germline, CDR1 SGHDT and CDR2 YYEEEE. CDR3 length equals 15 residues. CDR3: CASSLRGLGGYGYTF. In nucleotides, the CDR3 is TGTGCCAGCAGCTTGAGGGGGCTGGGGGGCTATGGCTACACCTTC.

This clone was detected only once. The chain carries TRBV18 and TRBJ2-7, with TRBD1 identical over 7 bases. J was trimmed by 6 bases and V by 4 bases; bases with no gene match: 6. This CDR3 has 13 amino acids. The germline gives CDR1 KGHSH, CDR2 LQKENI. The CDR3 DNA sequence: TGTGCCAGCTCACACGACAGGGTAGGCGAGCAGTACTTC. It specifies CASSHDRVGEQYF.

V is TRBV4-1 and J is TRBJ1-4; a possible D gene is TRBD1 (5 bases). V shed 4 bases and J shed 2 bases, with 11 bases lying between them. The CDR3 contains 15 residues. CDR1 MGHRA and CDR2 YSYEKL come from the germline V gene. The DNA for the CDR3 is TGCGCCAGCAGCCCTCCGGGGGTGACTAATGAAAAACTGTTTTTT. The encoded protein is CASSPPGVTNEKLFF.

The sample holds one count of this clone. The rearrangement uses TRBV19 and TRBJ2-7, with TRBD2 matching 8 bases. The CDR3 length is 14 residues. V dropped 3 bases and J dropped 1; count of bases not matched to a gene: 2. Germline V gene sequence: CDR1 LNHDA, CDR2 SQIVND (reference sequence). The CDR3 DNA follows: TGTGCCAGTAGTATCGGGGGGGGATCCTACGAGCAGTACTTC. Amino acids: CASSIGGGSYEQYF.

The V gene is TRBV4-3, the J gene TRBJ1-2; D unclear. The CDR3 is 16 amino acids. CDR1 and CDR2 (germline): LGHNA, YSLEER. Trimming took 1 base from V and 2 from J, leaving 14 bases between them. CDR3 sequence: CASSQVVSGTNYGYTF. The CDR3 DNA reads TGCGCCAGCAGCCAAGTGGTCTCGGGAACCAACTATGGCTACACCTTC.

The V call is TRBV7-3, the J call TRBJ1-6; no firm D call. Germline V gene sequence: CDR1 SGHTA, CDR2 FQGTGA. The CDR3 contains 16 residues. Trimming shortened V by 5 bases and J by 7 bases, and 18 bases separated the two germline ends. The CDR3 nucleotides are TGTGCCAGCAGCCCGAGCCCCGCAGGTCCGAATTCACCCCTCCACTTT. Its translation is CASSPSPAGPNSPLHF.

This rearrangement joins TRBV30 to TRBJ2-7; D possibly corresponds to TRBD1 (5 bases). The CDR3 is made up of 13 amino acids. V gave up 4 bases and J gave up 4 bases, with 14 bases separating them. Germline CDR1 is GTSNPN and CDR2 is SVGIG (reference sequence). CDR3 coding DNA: TGTGCCTGGAACAAGGGGTCGACGTACGAGCAGTACTTC. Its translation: CAWNKGSTYEQYF.

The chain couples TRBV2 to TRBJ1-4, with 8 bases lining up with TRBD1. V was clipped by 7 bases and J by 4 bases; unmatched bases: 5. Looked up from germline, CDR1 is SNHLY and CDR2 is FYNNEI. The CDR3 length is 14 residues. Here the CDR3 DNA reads TGTGCCAGCAAAGAGGGACAGGTTAATGAAAAACTGTTTTTT. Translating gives CASKEGQVNEKLFF.

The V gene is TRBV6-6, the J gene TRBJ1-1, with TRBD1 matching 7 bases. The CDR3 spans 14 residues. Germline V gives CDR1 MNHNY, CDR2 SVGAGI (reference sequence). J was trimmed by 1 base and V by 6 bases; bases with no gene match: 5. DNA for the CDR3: TGTGCCAGCAGAGACAGGGCCGCGAACACTGAAGCTTTCTTT. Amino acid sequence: CASRDRAANTEAFF.

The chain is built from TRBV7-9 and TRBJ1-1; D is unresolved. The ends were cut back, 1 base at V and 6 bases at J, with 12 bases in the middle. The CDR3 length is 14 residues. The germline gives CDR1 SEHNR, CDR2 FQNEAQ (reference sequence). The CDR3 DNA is TGTGCCAGCAGCTTAGTAAATTTCGGGGCTGAAGCTTTCTTT. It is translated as CASSLVNFGAEAFF. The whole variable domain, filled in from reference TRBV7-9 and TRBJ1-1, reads DTGVSQNPRHKITKRGQNVTFRCDPISEHNRLYWYRQTLGQGPEFLTYFQNEAQLEKSRLLSDRFSAERPKGSFSTLEIQRTEQGDSAMYLCASSLVNFGAEAFFGQGTRLTVV.

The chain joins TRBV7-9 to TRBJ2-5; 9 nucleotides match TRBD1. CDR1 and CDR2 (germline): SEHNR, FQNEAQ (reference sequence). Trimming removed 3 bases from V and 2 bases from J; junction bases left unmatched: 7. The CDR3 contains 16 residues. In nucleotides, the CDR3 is TGTGCCAGCAGCTTGGGGGGGACAGGGCAACAAGAGACCCAGTACTTC. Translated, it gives CASSLGGTGQQETQYF. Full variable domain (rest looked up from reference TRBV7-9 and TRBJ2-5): DTGVSQNPRHKITKRGQNVTFRCDPISEHNRLYWYRQTLGQGPEFLTYFQNEAQLEKSRLLSDRFSAERPKGSFSTLEIQRTEQGDSAMYLCASSLGGTGQQETQYFGPGTRLLVL.

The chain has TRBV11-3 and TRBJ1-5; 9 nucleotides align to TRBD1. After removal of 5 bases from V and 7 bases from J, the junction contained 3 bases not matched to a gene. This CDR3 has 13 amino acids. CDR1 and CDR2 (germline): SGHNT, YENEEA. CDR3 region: CASSATGGQPQHF. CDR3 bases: TGTGCCAGCAGCGCGACAGGGGGGCAGCCCCAGCATTTT. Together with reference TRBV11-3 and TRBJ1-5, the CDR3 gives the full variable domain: EAGVVQSPRYKIIEKKQPVAFWCNPISGHNTLYWYLQNLGQGPELLIRYENEEAVDDSQLPKDRFSAERLKGVDSTLKIQPAELGDSAVYLCASSATGGQPQHFGDGTRLSIL.

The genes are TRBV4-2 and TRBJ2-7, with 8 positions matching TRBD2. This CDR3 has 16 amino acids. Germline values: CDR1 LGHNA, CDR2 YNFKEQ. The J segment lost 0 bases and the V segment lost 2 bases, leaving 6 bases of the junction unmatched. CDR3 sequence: CASSQRSGGSSYEQYF. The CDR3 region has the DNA TGTGCCAGCAGCCAACGGAGCGGGGGTTCCTCCTACGAGCAGTACTTC.

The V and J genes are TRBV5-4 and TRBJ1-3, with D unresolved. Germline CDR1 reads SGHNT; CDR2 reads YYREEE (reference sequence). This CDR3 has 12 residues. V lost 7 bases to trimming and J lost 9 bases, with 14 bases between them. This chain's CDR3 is CASPGPGGTIYF. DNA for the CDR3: TGTGCCAGCCCGGGTCCCGGTGGCACCATATATTTT.

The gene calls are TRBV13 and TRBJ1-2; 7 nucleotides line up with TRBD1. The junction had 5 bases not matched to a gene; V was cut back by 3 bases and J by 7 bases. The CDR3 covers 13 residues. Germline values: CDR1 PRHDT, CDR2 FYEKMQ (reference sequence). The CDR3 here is CASSFRGTSGYTF. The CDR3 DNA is TGTGCCAGCAGCTTCAGGGGGACAAGTGGCTACACCTTC.

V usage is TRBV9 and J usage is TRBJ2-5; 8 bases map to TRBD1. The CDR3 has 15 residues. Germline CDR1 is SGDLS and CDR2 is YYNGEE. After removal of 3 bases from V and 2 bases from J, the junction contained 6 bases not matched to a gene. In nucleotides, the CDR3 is TGTGCCAGCAGCGCTGGACAGGGACAACAAGAGACCCAGTACTTC. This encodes CASSAGQGQQETQYF.

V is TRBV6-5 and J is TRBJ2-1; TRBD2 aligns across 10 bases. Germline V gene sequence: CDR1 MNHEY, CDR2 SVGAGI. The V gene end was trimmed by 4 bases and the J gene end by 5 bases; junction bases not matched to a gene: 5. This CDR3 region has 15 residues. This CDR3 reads CASSSSGRAHNEQFF. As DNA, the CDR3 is TGTGCCAGCAGTTCGAGCGGGAGGGCCCACAATGAGCAGTTCTTC.

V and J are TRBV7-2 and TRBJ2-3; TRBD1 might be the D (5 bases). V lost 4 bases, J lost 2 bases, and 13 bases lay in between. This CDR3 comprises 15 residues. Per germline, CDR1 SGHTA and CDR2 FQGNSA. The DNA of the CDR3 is TGTGCCAGCAGCTCTCGGACAACCTACACAGATACGCAGTATTTT. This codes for CASSSRTTYTDTQYF.

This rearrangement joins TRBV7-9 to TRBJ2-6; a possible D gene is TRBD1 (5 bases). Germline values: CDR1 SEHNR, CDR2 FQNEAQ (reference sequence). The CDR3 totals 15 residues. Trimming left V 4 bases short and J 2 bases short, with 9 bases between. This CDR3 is CASSYQGAGANVLTF. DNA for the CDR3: TGTGCCAGCAGCTATCAGGGTGCTGGGGCCAACGTCCTGACTTTC. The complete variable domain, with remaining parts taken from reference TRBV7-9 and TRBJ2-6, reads DTGVSQNPRHKITKRGQNVTFRCDPISEHNRLYWYRQTLGQGPEFLTYFQNEAQLEKSRLLSDRFSAERPKGSFSTLEIQRTEQGDSAMYLCASSYQGAGANVLTFGAGSRLTVL.